This passage covers 10 T cell receptor beta chains from one sample sequenced in a study of identical twins. TCRdb ran MiXCR on the 5' RACE reads and lists one entry per CDR3 protein. The repertoire holds 1,800,000 or so distinct CDR3 sequences, about 32% seen once, with less than 0.35% in the top ten. The source material was cord blood. These TCRs come from a newborn girl in good health.

This clonotype was seen at least ten times. J is TRBJ2-4 and V is TRBV6-6; no firm D call. The CDR3 sequence is 16 residues long. Germline V lookup: CDR1 MNHNY, CDR2 SVGAGI (reference sequence). The V and J ends lost 0 bases and 0 bases respectively, with 9 bases between them. The CDR3 DNA follows: TGTGCCAGCAGTTACTCTTATGGCGTAGCCAAAAACATTCAGTACTTC. Translating it yields CASSYSYGVAKNIQYF.

There are many counts of this clonotype. The rearrangement uses TRBV5-5 and TRBJ1-5, with D maybe TRBD1 (5 bases). Trimming stripped 4 bases from V and 5 bases from J, with 10 bases between. This CDR3 contains 13 residues. Germline assignment: CDR1 SGHKS and CDR2 YYEKEE (reference sequence). The CDR3 here is CASSRDSDQPQHF. The CDR3 DNA reads TGTGCCAGCAGCCGCGACAGCGATCAGCCCCAGCATTTT.

This clonotype was counted at least ten times. The chain combines TRBV2 with TRBJ2-1; no clear D. Germline CDR1 is SNHLY and CDR2 is FYNNEI. V was clipped by 3 bases and J by 1 base, with 7 bases between them. There are 14 residues in the CDR3. This CDR3 reads CASSERFSYNEQFF. Written as DNA, the CDR3 is TGTGCCAGCAGTGAGCGATTTTCCTACAATGAGCAGTTCTTC.

In this sample, this clonotype turned up a few times. The chain links TRBV12-3 or TRBV12-4 to TRBJ2-1; maybe TRBD2 (6 bases). The germline V and J ends were trimmed by 5 bases and 0 bases, with 14 bases remaining between them. The CDR3 extends over 16 amino acids. The CDR3 loop reads CASSTPGVISYNEQFF. The CDR3 coding sequence is TGTGCCAGCAGTACCCCGGGGGTAATCTCCTACAATGAGCAGTTCTTC.

Details on this clonotype: Germline and junction disagree at one end, which may indicate a read error. V usage is TRBV4-1 and J usage is TRBJ1-1; D not certain. The CDR3 runs 15 residues. The germline V gene encodes CDR1 MGHRA and CDR2 YSYEKL. For the CDR3, the DNA is TGCGCCAGCAGCCAAGCTGAGACATTGAAGACTGAAGCTTTCTTT. Its translation is CASSQAETLKTEAFF.

This chain connects TRBV20-1 to TRBJ2-5; D is ambiguous. Germline CDR1 reads DFQATT; CDR2 reads SNEGSKA (reference sequence). This CDR3 comprises 14 residues. Trimming shortened V by 7 bases and J by 11 bases, and 26 bases separated the two germline ends. For the CDR3, the DNA is TGCAGTGAAACGAGACACGTGAACGGCAATGAGCAGTACTTC. It codes for CSETRHVNGNEQYF.

This chain connects TRBV6-2 or TRBV6-3 to TRBJ1-5; D is undetermined. Per the germline V gene, CDR1 is MNHEY and CDR2 is SVGEGT. CDR3 length: 15 residues. V shed 2 bases and J shed 4 bases, with 12 bases lying between them. Written as DNA, the CDR3 is TGTGCCAGCAGTTACGGGTTGATAGAGAATCAGCCCCAGCATTTT. Amino acid sequence: CASSYGLIENQPQHF.

This clonotype came up a few times. The chain has TRBV6-1 and TRBJ2-5; the match to TRBD2 covers 12 bases. Germline loops: CDR1 MNHNS, CDR2 SASEGT. The CDR3 spans 18 residues. V was clipped by 8 bases and J by 2 bases; unmatched bases: 15. The CDR3 sequence: CASRPQGLAGFTQETQYF. For the CDR3, the DNA is TGTGCCAGCCGACCACAAGGACTAGCGGGGTTCACTCAAGAGACCCAGTACTTC.

This clonotype was recorded once. The chain couples TRBV5-1 to TRBJ2-2, with D perhaps matching TRBD1 (6 bases). The CDR3 contains 18 residues. Looked up from germline, CDR1 is SGHRS and CDR2 is YFSETQ. V dropped 1 base and J dropped 2 bases, with 18 bases sitting between them. CDR3 amino acids: CASSLNARRGLNTGELFF. As DNA, the CDR3 is TGCGCCAGCAGCTTGAATGCTCGCAGGGGCTTAAACACCGGGGAGCTGTTTTTT.

To note about this clonotype: This may come from a read error, since a much larger clone is one base off. V usage is TRBV6-5 and J usage is TRBJ1-1, with a tentative D call TRBD1 (6 bases). The CDR3 spans 14 residues. Trimming removed 4 bases at V and 1 base at J, with 10 bases between. Germline-derived CDR1 and CDR2 are MNHEY and SVGAGI. For the CDR3, the DNA is TGTGCCAGCAGTTGCTCGACAGGGAACACTGAAGCTTTCTTT. Its translation is CASSCSTGNTEAFF.